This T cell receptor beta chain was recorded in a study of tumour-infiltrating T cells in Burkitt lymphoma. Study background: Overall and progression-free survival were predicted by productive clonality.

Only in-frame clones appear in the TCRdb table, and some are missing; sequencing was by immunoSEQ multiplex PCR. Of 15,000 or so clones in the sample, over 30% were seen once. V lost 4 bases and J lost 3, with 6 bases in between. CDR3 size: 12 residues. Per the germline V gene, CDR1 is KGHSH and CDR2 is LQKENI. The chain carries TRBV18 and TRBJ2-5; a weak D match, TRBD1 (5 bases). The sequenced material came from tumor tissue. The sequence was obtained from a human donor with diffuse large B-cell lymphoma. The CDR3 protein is CASSLGEETQYF. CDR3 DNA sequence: TGTGCCAGCTCACTAGGGGAAGAGACCCAGTACTTC.